Reported below is one T cell receptor (beta chain). The germline V gene has CDR1 MNHEY and CDR2 SMNVEV (reference sequence). There are 14 residues in the CDR3. V shed 3 bases and J shed 2 bases, with 9 bases lying between them. Only in-frame clones appear in the TCRdb table, and some are missing; sequencing was by immunoSEQ multiplex PCR. Of more than 400,000 clones in the sample, around 92% were seen once. Treatment here: roughly 20 received Ad26.COV2.S at low or high dose, single or two shots; about 5 received placebo; per-sample allocation not given. At day 63 after the first vaccine or placebo injection, samples were drawn. The source of the sample is a study of Ad26.COV2.S vaccination and SARS-CoV-2 variants. Study overall: In the study, Ad26.COV2.S was injected intramuscularly once, or twice 56 days apart.

The receptor was isolated from a person between 18 and 60 years old who received the Ad26.COV2.S COVID-19 vaccine or a placebo. This specimen was peripheral blood, taken in a trial of Ad26.COV2.S vaccine versus placebo. The chain carries TRBV27 and TRBJ2-3; D is undetermined. CDR3 nucleotide sequence: TGTGCCAGCAGTTTTGGGATCCCCACAGATACGCAGTATTTT. Translating gives CASSFGIPTDTQYF.